By sample fraction, the clone carrying this T cell receptor (beta chain) is medium-sized (0.01 to 0.1%). This CDR3 has 16 residues. Germline V gives CDR1 SGHAT, CDR2 FQNNGV. The ends were cut back, 1 base at V and 0 bases at J, with 12 bases in the middle. Repertoires were generated with immunoSEQ multiplex PCR, while TCRdb's copy carries only in-frame clones and drops some. The sample lists 25,000 to 30,000 clones, 81% occurring once. The data originate from a study of blood T cell repertoires in COVID-19. Study-level background: The study drew acute and convalescent COVID-19 samples from the United States, Italy and Spain.

This receptor was obtained from a man over 45 with active or convalescent COVID-19. The chain is built from TRBV11-2 and TRBJ1-1, with D unresolved. Sequenced: peripheral blood. The CDR3 region is CASSLVGVNMNTEAFF. The CDR3 DNA reads as TGTGCCAGCAGCTTAGTTGGTGTCAACATGAACACTGAAGCTTTCTTT.